Below, one TCR beta chain is given with its context. 60 Vbeta and 13 Jbeta primers were used in PCR. TCRdb keeps only in-frame clones here, not all; method: immunoSEQ multiplex PCR. The sample has approximately 190,000 clones; over 75% are singletons. This specimen comes from a study of cytomegalovirus exposure and HLA in healthy donors. The sequence was collected from a middle-aged man in good health and CMV-seronegative. The sequenced sample was PBMCs.

For the CDR3, the DNA is TGCGCCAGCAGCCTGGGGGACACCACCTACAATGAGCAGTTCTTC. It encodes CASSLGDTTYNEQFF. The V and J genes are TRBV5-1 and TRBJ2-1; tentative D call: TRBD1 (6 bases). The CDR3 length is 15 residues. CDR1 and CDR2 (germline): SGHRS, YFSETQ. The germline V and J ends were trimmed by 4 bases and 2 bases, with 13 bases remaining between them.